This entry lists 16 T cell receptor beta chains sequenced from one sample in a study of technical replicates of blood from a handful of donors. The repertoire was sequenced with immunoSEQ multiplex PCR; TCRdb's copy has only in-frame clones and lacks some. The table records roughly 80,000 clones, about 91% of them present only once. The sequencing input was T cells isolated from PBMCs. The receptor set was obtained from a human donor in good health.

The chain is built from TRBV6-1 and TRBJ2-5; D call uncertain. The end of the DNA fits TRBJ2-7 better, so the J call may be wrong. The CDR3 covers 16 residues. Germline CDR1 is MNHNS and CDR2 is SASEGT. Here the CDR3 reads CASSEGIAREYYEQYF. DNA of the CDR3: TGTGCCAGCAGTGAAGGGATAGCTCGCGAGTACTACGAGCAGTACTTC.

This chain links TRBV10-1 with TRBJ2-7; maybe TRBD1 (6 bases). The CDR3 length is 13 residues. Per the germline V gene, CDR1 is WNHNN and CDR2 is SYGVQD (reference sequence). Trimming removed 7 bases from V and 0 bases from J, with 10 bases in between. The CDR3 coding sequence is TGCGCCAGCATCCACAGGGACTCCTACGAGCAGTACTTC. This sequence encodes CASIHRDSYEQYF.

This rearrangement joins TRBV25-1 to TRBJ2-1, with D hard to call. V was clipped by 8 bases and J by 9 bases, with 11 bases between them. The CDR3 contains 11 residues. The germline gives CDR1 MGHDK, CDR2 SYGVNS. The CDR3 region is CASALVAEQFF. CDR3 coding DNA: TGTGCCAGCGCTTTGGTGGCTGAGCAGTTCTTC. Supplemented by reference TRBV25-1 and TRBJ2-1, the full variable domain reads EADIYQTPRYLVIGTGKKITLECSQTMGHDKMYWYQQDPGMELHLIHYSYGVNSTEKGDLSSESTVSRIRTEHFPLTLESARPSHTSQYLCASALVAEQFFGPGTRLTVL.

J is TRBJ1-1 and V is TRBV19; no reliable D call. Germline V gene sequence: CDR1 LNHDA, CDR2 SQIVND (reference sequence). Trimming removed 7 bases from V and 4 bases from J, with 13 bases in between. CDR3 size: 13 residues. Here the CDR3 DNA reads TGTGCCAGTACCATAAACCCGGGCACTGAAGCTTTCTTT. Protein product: CASTINPGTEAFF.

V usage is TRBV5-1 and J usage is TRBJ2-7; TRBD2 matches at 12 bases. After removal of 8 bases from V and 0 bases from J, the junction contained 12 bases not matched to a gene. The CDR3 sequence is 17 residues long. Germline V CDR1 and CDR2: SGHRS, YFSETQ. The DNA of the CDR3 is TGCGCCAGAAGACTAGCGGGAGTCTCCGTAAGCTCCTACGAGCAGTACTTC. It is translated as CARRLAGVSVSSYEQYF.

A single count supports this clone. The gene calls are TRBV5-1 and TRBJ2-3; possible D gene TRBD1, 6 bases. CDR1 is SGHRS and CDR2 is YFSETQ in the germline V gene. The CDR3 is 12 amino acids. V lost 4 bases and J 11 bases, leaving 14 bases between the germline ends. The CDR3 loop reads CASSQDSPQQYF. CDR3 DNA: TGCGCCAGCAGCCAGGACAGCCCACAGCAGTATTTT.

V usage is TRBV7-3 and J usage is TRBJ2-7, with 10 nucleotides matching TRBD1. With V trimmed by 5 bases and J by 5 bases, 3 bases remained unmatched. The germline gives CDR1 SGHTA, CDR2 FQGTGA. The CDR3 has 13 amino acids. The CDR3 nucleotides are TGTGCCAGCAGCGTGACAGGGGGCCACGAGCAGTACTTC. It encodes CASSVTGGHEQYF.

This chain connects TRBV9 to TRBJ2-3; D uncertain. V was pared by 0 bases and J by 3 bases, with 8 bases between. Germline assignment: CDR1 SGDLS and CDR2 YYNGEE. The CDR3 runs 14 residues. CDR3 sequence (DNA): TGTGCCAGCAGCGTAGATGGCTTGACAGATACGCAGTATTTT. This gives the protein CASSVDGLTDTQYF.

This clone showed up just once. The chain uses TRBV2 and TRBJ2-1; the match to TRBD2 covers 8 bases. Per the germline V gene, CDR1 is SNHLY and CDR2 is FYNNEI. This CDR3 is 14 amino acids long. This chain's CDR3 is CAGSGGPSENEQFF. The DNA of the CDR3 is TGTGCAGGATCGGGGGGGCCCTCGGAGAATGAGCAGTTCTTC.

This clone was found a few times. This chain connects TRBV10-1 to TRBJ2-1; D is perhaps TRBD2 (5 bases). Germline CDR1 WNHNN, CDR2 SYGVQD (reference sequence). The CDR3 totals 14 residues. V shed 6 bases and J shed 0 bases, with 9 bases lying between them. The CDR3 here is CASSPGSSYNEQFF. The CDR3 DNA follows: TGCGCCAGCAGCCCGGGAAGCTCCTACAATGAGCAGTTCTTC.

In this sample, this clone turned up once. This sequence joins TRBV27 and TRBJ1-4, with 8 bases lining up with TRBD1. The J call could be wrong; TRBJ2-2 is a better fit for the DNA end. Germline-derived CDR1 and CDR2 are MNHEY and SMNVEV (reference sequence). The length of the CDR3 is 17 residues. The CDR3 DNA is TGTGCCAGCAGTCCCCTGAAGGCAGGGGGCGCGGTCTGGGAGCTGTTTTTT. Its translation is CASSPLKAGGAVWELFF.

J is TRBJ1-2 and V is TRBV7-9; D remains unclear. This CDR3 has 15 residues. Trimming stripped 2 bases from V and 2 bases from J, with 12 bases between. The germline gives CDR1 SEHNR, CDR2 FQNEAQ (reference sequence). The CDR3 DNA follows: TGTGCCAGCAGCTTATCTACGGGGTCCAACTATGGCTACACCTTC. This codes for CASSLSTGSNYGYTF.

This sequence joins TRBV5-6 and TRBJ2-4, with D perhaps TRBD1 (5 bases). CDR3 length: 15 amino acids. The germline gives CDR1 SGHDT, CDR2 YYEEEE. V was pared by 3 bases and J by 8 bases, with 18 bases between. The CDR3 DNA sequence: TGTGCCAGCAGCTCCCTTTTTCAGGGTCGGGACATTCAGTACTTC. Protein: CASSSLFQGRDIQYF.

The chain links TRBV2 to TRBJ2-7; TRBD1 is a possible D gene (6 bases). CDR1 and CDR2 from the germline V gene are SNHLY and FYNNEI. The length of the CDR3 is 15 residues. V was shortened by 6 bases and J by 7 bases, with 22 bases between the two germline ends. In DNA form, the CDR3 reads TGTGCCAGCAGACGGAGTGGACACAGAAGGGGGGAGCAGTACTTC. The encoded protein is CASRRSGHRRGEQYF.

The J gene is TRBJ1-2, the V gene TRBV7-9; TRBD1 matches at 8 bases. Germline CDR1 and CDR2: SEHNR and FQNEAQ (reference sequence). V was pared by 4 bases and J by 6 bases, with 4 bases of the junction left unmatched. CDR3 length: 13 amino acids. The DNA for the CDR3 is TGTGCCAGCAGCTGGACAGGGAGCCATGGCTACACCTTC. Translation: CASSWTGSHGYTF.

The gene calls are TRBV4-1 and TRBJ1-5; D unresolved. The CDR3 runs to 17 residues. V lost 2 bases and J lost 4, with 18 bases in between. Per the germline V gene, CDR1 is MGHRA and CDR2 is YSYEKL. CDR3 loop: CASSQRRLQLKNQPQHF. For the CDR3, the DNA is TGCGCCAGCAGCCAAAGACGCTTACAGCTAAAGAATCAGCCCCAGCATTTT.